The clone carrying this T cell receptor beta chain appeared many times. Germline V lookup: CDR1 SGHTA, CDR2 FQGNSA. V was trimmed by 5 bases and J by 5 bases, leaving 18 bases between them. The CDR3 loop spans 15 amino acids. This entry comes from a study of patients and donors after allogeneic stem cell transplantation. Each CDR3 protein gets one entry after TCRdb re-called the RT-PCR reads with MiXCR. The table lists 800,000 to 1,000,000 distinct CDR3 sequences, around 17% of them singletons, with around 5.5% in the top ten. The sequenced sample consisted of blood, either unsorted or a sorted T cell fraction (not recorded which). This chain links TRBV7-2 with TRBJ1-1; D is unclear. This receptor was taken from a human donor who was either an allogeneic HSCT recipient or a stem cell or donor lymphocyte infusion donor (not recorded which). It is not recorded whose cells these are; they may come from a transplant donor. CDR3 sequence reads: CASSARNKSETEAFF. CDR3 DNA sequence: TGTGCCAGCAGCGCCCGAAACAAATCAGAGACTGAAGCTTTCTTT.